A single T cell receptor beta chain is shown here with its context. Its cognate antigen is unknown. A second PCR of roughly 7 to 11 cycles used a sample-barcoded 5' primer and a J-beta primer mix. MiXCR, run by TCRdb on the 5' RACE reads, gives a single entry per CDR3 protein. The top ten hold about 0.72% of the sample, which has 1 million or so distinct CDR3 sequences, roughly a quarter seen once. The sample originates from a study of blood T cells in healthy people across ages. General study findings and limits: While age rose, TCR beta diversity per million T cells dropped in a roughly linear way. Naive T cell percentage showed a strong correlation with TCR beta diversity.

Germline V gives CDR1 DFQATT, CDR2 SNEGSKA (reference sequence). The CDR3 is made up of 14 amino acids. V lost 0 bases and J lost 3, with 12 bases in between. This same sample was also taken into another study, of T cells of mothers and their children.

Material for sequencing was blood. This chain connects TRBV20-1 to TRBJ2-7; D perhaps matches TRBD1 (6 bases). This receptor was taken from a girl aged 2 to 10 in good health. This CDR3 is CSAREKGQIYEQYF. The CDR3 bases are TGCAGTGCTAGAGAAAAGGGACAAATCTACGAGCAGTACTTC.